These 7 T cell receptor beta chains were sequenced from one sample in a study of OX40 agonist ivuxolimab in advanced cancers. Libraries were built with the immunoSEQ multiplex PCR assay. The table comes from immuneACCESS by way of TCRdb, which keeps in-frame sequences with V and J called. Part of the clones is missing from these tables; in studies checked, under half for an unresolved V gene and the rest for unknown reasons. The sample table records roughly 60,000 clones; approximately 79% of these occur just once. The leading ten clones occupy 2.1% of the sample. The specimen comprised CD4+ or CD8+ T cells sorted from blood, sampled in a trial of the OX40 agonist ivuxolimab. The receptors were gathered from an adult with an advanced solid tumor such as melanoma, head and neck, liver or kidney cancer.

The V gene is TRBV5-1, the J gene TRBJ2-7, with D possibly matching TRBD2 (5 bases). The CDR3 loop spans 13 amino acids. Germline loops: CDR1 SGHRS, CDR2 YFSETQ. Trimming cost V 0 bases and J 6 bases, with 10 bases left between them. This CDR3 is CASSLGASREQYF. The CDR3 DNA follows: TGCGCCAGCAGCTTGGGGGCTAGCCGCGAGCAGTACTTC.

CDR3 sequence: CARSLGLAGDSYNEQFF. The CDR3 bases are TGTGCCAGAAGCTTAGGGCTCGCGGGAGACTCCTACAATGAGCAGTTCTTC. The chain has TRBV7-5 and TRBJ2-1; TRBD2 is the table's D call and was not checked against the DNA. TRBV7-5 is listed as a pseudogene. This CDR3 comprises 17 residues.

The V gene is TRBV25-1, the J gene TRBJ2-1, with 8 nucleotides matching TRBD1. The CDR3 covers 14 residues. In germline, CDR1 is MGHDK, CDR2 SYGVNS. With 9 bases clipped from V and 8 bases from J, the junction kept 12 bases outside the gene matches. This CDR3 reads CASGGTGGSDEQFF. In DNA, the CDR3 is TGTGCCAGTGGAGGCACAGGGGGAAGCGATGAGCAGTTCTTC.

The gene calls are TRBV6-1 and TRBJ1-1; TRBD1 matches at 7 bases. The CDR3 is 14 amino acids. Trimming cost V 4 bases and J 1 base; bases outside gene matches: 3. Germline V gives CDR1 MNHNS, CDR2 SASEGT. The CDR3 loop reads CASSGQGGNTEAFF. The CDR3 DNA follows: TGTGCCAGCAGTGGACAGGGAGGGAACACTGAAGCTTTCTTT.

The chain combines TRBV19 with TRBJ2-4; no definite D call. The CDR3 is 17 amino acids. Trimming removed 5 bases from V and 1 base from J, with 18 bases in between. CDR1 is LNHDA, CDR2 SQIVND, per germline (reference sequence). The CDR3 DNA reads TGTGCCAGTAGTCCACCATCAGTCCTGCGGGCCAAAAACATTCAGTACTTC. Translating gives CASSPPSVLRAKNIQYF. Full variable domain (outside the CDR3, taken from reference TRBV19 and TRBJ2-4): DGGITQSPKYLFRKEGQNVTLSCEQNLNHDAMYWYRQDPGQGLRLIYYSQIVNDFQKGDIAEGYSVSREKKESFPLTVTSAQKNPTAFYLCASSPPSVLRAKNIQYFGAGTRLSVL.

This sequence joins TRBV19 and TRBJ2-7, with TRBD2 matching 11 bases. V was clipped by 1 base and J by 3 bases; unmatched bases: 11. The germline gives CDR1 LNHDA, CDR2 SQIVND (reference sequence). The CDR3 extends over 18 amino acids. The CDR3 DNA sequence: TGTGCCAGTAGTATAGCTGGAGGAGGACTAGCGGGTCACTACGAGCAGTACTTC. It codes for CASSIAGGGLAGHYEQYF.

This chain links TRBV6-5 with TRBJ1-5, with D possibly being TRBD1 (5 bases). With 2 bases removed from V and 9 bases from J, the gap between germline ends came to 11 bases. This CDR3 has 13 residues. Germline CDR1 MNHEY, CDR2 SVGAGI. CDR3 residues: CASSYGGRTPQHF. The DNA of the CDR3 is TGTGCCAGCAGTTACGGGGGAAGAACGCCCCAGCATTTT.